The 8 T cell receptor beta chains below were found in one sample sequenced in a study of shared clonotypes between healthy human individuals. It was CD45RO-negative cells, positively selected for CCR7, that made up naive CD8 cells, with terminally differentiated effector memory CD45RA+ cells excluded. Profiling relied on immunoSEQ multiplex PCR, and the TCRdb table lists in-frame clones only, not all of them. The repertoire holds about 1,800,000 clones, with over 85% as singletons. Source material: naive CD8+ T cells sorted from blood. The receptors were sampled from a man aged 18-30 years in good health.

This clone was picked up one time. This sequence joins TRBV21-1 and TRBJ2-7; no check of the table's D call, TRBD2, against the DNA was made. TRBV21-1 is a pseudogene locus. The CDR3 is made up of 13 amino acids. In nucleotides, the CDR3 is TGTGCCAGCCCCGCCCATCCTACCTACGAGCAGTACTTC. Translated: CASPAHPTYEQYF.

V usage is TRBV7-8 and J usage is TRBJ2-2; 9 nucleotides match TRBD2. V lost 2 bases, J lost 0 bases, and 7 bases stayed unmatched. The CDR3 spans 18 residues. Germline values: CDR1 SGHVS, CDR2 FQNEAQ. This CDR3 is CASSLSAGGTSNTGELFF. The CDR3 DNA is TGTGCCAGCAGCTTATCGGCGGGGGGGACATCGAACACCGGGGAGCTGTTTTTT.

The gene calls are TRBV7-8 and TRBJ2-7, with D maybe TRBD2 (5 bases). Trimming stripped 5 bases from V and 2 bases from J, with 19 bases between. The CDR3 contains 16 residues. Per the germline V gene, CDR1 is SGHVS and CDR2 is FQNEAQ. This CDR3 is CASSTGPPDFTYEQYF. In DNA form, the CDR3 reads TGTGCCAGCAGCACCGGGCCCCCGGACTTCACCTACGAGCAGTACTTC.

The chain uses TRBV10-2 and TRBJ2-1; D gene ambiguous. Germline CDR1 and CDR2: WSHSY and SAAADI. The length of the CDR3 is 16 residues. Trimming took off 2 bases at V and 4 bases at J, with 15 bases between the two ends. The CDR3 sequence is CASSEVGGEVYNEQFF. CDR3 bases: TGCGCCAGCAGTGAGGTGGGCGGCGAAGTTTACAATGAGCAGTTCTTC.

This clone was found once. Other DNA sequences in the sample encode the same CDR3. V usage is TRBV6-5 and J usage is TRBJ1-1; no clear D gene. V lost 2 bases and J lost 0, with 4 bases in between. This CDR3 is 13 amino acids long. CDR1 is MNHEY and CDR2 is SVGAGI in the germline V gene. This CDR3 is CASSYLMNTEAFF. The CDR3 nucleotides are TGTGCCAGCAGTTACCTGATGAACACTGAAGCTTTCTTT.

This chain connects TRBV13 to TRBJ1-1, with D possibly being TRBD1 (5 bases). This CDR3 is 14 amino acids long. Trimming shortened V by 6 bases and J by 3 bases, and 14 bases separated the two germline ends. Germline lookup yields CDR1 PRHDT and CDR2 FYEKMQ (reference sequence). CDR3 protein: CASSFGARDTEAFF. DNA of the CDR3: TGTGCCAGCAGTTTCGGGGCCCGGGACACTGAAGCTTTCTTT. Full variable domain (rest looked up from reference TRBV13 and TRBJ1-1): AAGVIQSPRHLIKEKRETATLKCYPIPRHDTVYWYQQGPGQDPQFLISFYEKMQSDKGSIPDRFSAQQFSDYHSELNMSSLELGDSALYFCASSFGARDTEAFFGQGTRLTVV.

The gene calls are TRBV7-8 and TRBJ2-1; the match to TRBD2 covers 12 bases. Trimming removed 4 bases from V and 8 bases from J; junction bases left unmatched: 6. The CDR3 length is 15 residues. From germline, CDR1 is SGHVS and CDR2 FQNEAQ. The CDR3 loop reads CASSSLAGGPDEQFF. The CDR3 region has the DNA TGTGCCAGCAGCTCTCTAGCGGGAGGGCCCGATGAGCAGTTCTTC.

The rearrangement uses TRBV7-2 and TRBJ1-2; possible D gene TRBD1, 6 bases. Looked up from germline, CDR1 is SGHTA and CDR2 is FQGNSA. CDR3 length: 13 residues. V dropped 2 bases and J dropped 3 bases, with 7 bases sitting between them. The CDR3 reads CASSLTGHYGYTF. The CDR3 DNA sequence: TGTGCCAGCAGCTTAACAGGGCACTATGGCTACACCTTC.